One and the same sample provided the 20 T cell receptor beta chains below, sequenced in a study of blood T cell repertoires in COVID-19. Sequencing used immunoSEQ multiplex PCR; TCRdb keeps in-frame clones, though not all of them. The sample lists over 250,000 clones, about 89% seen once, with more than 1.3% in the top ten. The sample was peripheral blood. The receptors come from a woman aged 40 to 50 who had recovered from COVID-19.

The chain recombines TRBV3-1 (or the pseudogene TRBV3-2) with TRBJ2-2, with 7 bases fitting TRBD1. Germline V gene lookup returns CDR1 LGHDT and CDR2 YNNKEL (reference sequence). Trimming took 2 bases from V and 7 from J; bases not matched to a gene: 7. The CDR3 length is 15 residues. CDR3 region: CASSQPGQLGGELFF. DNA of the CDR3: TGTGCCAGCAGCCAACCGGGACAGCTTGGCGGGGAGCTGTTTTTT.

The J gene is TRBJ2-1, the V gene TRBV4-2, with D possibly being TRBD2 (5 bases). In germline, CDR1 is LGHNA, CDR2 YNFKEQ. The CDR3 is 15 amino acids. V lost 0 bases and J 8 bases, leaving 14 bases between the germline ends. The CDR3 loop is CASSQEPAGEHEQFF. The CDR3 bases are TGTGCCAGCAGCCAAGAACCGGCCGGGGAACATGAGCAGTTCTTC.

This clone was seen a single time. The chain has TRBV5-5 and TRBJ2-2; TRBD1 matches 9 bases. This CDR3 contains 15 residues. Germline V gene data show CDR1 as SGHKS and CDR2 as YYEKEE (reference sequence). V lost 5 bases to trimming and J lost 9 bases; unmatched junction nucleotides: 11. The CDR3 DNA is TGTGCCAGCAGGTCGCACAGGGGGCGGGTGAGGGAGCTGTTTTTT. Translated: CASRSHRGRVRELFF.

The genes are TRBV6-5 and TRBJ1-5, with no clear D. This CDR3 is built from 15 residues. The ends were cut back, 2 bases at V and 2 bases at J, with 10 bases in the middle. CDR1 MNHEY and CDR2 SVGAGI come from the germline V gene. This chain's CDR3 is CASSYSGVGNQPQHF. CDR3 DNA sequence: TGTGCCAGCAGTTACAGCGGGGTCGGCAATCAGCCCCAGCATTTT.

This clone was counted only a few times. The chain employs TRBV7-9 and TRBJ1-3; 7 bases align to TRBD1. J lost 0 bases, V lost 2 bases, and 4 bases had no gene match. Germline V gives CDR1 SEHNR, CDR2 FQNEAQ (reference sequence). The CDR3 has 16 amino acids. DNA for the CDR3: TGTGCCAGCAGCTTACGACAGGGCCTCTCTGGAAACACCATATATTTT. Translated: CASSLRQGLSGNTIYF.

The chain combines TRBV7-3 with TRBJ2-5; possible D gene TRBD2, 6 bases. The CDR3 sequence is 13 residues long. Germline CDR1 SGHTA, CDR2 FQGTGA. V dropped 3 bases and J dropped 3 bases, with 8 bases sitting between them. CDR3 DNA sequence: TGTGCCAGCAGCTTGTCTAGCGAAGAGACCCAGTACTTC. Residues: CASSLSSEETQYF. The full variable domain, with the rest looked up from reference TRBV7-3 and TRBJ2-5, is GAGVSQTPSNKVTEKGKYVELRCDPISGHTALYWYRQSLGQGPEFLIYFQGTGAADDSGLPNDRFFAVRPEGSVSTLKIQRTERGDSAVYLCASSLSSEETQYFGPGTRLLVL.

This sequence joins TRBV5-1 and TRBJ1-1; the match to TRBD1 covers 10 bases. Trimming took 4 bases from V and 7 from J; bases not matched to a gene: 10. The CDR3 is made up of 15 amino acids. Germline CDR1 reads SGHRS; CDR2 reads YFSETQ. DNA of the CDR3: TGCGCCAGCAGCGCCCGGACAGGGGGGGCCTTTGAAGCTTTCTTT. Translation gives CASSARTGGAFEAFF.

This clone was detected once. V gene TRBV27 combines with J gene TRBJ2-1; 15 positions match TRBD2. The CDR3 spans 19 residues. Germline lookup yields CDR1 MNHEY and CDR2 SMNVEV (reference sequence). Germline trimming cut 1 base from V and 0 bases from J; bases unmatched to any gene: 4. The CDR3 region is CASSLWTSGGAGSYNEQFF. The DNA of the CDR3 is TGTGCCAGCAGTTTATGGACTAGCGGGGGGGCGGGCTCCTACAATGAGCAGTTCTTC.

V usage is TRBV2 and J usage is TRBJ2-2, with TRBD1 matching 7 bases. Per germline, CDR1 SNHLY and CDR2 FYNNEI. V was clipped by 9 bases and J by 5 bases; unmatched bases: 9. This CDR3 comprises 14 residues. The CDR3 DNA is TGTGCCAGGGCCGGGACAGATCGGACCGGGGAGCTGTTTTTT. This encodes CARAGTDRTGELFF. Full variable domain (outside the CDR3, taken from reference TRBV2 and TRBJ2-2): EPEVTQTPSHQVTQMGQEVILRCVPISNHLYFYWYRQILGQKVEFLVSFYNNEISEKSEIFDDQFSVERPDGSNFTLKIRSTKLEDSAMYFCARAGTDRTGELFFGEGSRLTVL.

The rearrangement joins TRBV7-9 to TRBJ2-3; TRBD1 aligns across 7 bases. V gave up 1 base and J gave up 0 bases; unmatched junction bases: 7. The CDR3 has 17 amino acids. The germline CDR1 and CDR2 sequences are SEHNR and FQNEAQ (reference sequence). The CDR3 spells CASSLGQGVFSTDTQYF. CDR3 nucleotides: TGTGCCAGCAGCTTAGGTCAGGGGGTCTTTAGCACAGATACGCAGTATTTT. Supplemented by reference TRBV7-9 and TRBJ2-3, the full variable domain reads DTGVSQNPRHKITKRGQNVTFRCDPISEHNRLYWYRQTLGQGPEFLTYFQNEAQLEKSRLLSDRFSAERPKGSFSTLEIQRTEQGDSAMYLCASSLGQGVFSTDTQYFGPGTRLTVL.

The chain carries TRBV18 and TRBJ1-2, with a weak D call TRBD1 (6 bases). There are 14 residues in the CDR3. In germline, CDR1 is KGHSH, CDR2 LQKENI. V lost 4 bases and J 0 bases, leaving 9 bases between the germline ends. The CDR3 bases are TGTGCCAGCTCACGGACAGCTACTAACTATGGCTACACCTTC. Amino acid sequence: CASSRTATNYGYTF.

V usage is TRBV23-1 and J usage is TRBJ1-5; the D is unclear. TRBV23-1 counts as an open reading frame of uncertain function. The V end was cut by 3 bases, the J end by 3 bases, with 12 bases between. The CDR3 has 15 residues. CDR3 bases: TGCGCCAGCAGTCACCCGGAGGCATCCAATCAGCCCCAGCATTTT. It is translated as CASSHPEASNQPQHF.

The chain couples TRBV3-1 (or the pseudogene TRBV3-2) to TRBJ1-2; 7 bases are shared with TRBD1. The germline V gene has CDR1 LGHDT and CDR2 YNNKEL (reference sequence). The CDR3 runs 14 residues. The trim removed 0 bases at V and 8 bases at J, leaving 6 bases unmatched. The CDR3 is CASSQDSTGRGYTF. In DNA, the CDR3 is TGTGCCAGCAGCCAAGACTCGACAGGGAGGGGCTACACCTTC.

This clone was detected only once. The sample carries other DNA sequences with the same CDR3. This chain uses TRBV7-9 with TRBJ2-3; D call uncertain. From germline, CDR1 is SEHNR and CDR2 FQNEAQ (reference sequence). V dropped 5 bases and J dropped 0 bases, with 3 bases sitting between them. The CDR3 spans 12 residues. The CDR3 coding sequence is TGTGCCAGCAGCCAGAGCACAGATACGCAGTATTTT. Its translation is CASSQSTDTQYF.

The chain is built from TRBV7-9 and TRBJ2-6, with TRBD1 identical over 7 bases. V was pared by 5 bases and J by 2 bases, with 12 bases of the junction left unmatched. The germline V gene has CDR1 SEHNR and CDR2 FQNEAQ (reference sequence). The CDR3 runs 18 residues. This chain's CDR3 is CASSRRGGLSTGANVLTF. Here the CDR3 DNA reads TGTGCCAGCAGCCGAAGAGGGGGCCTAAGCACTGGGGCCAACGTCCTGACTTTC.

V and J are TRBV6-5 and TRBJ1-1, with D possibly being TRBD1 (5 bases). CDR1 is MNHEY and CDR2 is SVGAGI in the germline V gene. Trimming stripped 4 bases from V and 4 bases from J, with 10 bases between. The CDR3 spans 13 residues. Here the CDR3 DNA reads TGTGCCAGCAGTTCCGCAGGGTCCACTGAAGCTTTCTTT. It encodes CASSSAGSTEAFF.

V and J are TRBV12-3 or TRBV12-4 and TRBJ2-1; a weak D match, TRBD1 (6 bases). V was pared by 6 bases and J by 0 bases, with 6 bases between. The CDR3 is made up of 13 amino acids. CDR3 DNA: TGTGCCAGCAGGACAGGCTCCTACAATGAGCAGTTCTTC. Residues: CASRTGSYNEQFF.

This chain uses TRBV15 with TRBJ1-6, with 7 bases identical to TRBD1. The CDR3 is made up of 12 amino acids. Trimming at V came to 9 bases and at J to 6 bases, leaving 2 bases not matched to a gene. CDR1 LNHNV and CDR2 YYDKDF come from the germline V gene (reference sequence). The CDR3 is CATGTANSPLHF. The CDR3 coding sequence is TGTGCCACAGGGACAGCTAATTCACCCCTCCACTTT.

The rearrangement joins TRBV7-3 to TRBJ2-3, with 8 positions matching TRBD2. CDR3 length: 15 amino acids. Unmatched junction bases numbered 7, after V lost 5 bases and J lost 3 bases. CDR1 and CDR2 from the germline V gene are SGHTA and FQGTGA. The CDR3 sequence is CASSRGGAGTDTQYF. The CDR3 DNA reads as TGTGCCAGCAGCCGGGGGGGCGCAGGGACAGATACGCAGTATTTT.

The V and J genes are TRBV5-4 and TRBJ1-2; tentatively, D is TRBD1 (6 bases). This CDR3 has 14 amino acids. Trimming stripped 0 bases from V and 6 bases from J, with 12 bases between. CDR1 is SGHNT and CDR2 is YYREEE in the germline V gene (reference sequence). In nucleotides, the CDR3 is TGTGCCAGCAGCTTGGACTGGACAGACAATGGCTACACCTTC. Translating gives CASSLDWTDNGYTF.